This T cell receptor beta chain was profiled in a study of cytomegalovirus exposure and HLA in healthy donors. The V gene lost 3 bases and the J gene lost 2 bases, with 12 bases spanning the gap. The CDR3 contains 14 residues. Germline V gene lookup returns CDR1 SGDLS and CDR2 YYNGEE. A multiplex PCR was run with 60 Vbeta primers and 13 Jbeta primers. Generated by immunoSEQ multiplex PCR, the TCRdb table keeps only in-frame clones and is missing some. The data hold 130,000 or so clones, with approximately 69% observed a single time. The rearrangement links TRBV9 to TRBJ2-7; a weak D match, TRBD1 (5 bases). Sequences were obtained from PBMCs. This sequence was found in a man between 40 and 49 years old in good health and CMV-seropositive. This chain's CDR3 is CASSGTMQPYEQYF. DNA of the CDR3: TGTGCCAGCAGCGGGACAATGCAACCCTACGAGCAGTACTTC.